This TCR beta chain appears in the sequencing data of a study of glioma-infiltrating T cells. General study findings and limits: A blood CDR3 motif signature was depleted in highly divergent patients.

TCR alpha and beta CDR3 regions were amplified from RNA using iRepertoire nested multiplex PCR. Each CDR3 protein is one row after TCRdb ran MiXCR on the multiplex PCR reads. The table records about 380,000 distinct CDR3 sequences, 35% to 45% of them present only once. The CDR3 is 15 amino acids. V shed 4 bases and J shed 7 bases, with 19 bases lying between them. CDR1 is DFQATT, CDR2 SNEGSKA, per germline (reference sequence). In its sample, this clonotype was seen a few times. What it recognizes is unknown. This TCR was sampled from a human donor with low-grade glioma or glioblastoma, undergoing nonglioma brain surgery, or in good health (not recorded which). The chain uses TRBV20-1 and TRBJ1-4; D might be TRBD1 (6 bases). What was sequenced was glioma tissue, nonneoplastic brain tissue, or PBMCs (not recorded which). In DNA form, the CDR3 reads TGCAGTGCTATAGGGACACCGGGCCAGGGTGAAAAACTGTTTTTT. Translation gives CSAIGTPGQGEKLFF.